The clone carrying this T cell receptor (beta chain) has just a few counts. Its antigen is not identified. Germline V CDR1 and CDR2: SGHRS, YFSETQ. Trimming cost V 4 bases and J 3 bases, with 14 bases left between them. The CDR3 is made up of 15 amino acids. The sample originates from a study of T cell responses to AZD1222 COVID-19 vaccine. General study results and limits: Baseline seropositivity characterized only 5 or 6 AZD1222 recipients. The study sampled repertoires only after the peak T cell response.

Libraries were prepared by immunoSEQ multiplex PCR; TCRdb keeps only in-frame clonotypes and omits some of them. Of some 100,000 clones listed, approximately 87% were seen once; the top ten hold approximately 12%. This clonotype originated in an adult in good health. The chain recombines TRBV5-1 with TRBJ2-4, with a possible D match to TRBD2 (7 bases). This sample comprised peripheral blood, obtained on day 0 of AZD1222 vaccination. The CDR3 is CASSPGGGGKNIQYF. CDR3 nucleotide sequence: TGCGCCAGCAGCCCGGGGGGCGGGGGCAAAAACATTCAGTACTTC.